The subject of this entry is one TCR beta chain. Use of 60 Vbeta and 13 Jbeta primers characterized the PCR. Sequenced by immunoSEQ multiplex PCR; TCRdb stores in-frame clones only, minus some. Counted here are 150,000 to 200,000 clones, approximately 82% occurring once; the ten biggest clones make up about 8%. This sample was taken from a study of cytomegalovirus exposure and HLA in healthy donors. Trimming took 5 bases from V and 3 from J, leaving 10 bases between them. CDR3 length: 13 amino acids. Germline lookup yields CDR1 SGHTA and CDR2 FQGNSA. The sequencing input was PBMCs. The sequence was obtained from a woman between 35 and 50 years old in good health and CMV-seropositive. V gene TRBV7-2 combines with J gene TRBJ1-1; D not resolved. The CDR3 spells CASSHMRDTEAFF. In DNA form, the CDR3 reads TGTGCCAGCAGCCACATGAGGGACACTGAAGCTTTCTTT.